This T cell receptor (beta chain) derives from a study of metastatic and nonmetastatic thyroid tumors. Overall study: Malignant and benign thyroid patients had repertoires compared in peripheral blood and tumor or nodule tissue.

This clone has ten or more counts. Its specificity is not known. From the PCR reads, TCRdb re-called clones with MiXCR. The sample shows about 29,000 clones, roughly 15% of them seen only once. All patients were untreated before thyroid surgery. Study observations and caveats: For both blood and tumor, malignant thyroid tumors reportedly showed significantly higher TCR beta diversity than benign nodules did.

This clonotype was sampled from a female donor with papillary thyroid cancer or a benign thyroid nodule (not recorded which). Some clones in this sample may be carry-over from other donors' samples. The sequenced sample was blood.

In nucleotides, the CDR3 is TGTGCCACCAGTGATTTGCTCCGGACAGGGTCCAATGAGCAGTTCTTC. Translated, it gives CATSDLLRTGSNEQFF. The V call is TRBV24-1, the J call TRBJ2-1; the match to TRBD1 covers 8 bases. CDR1 KGHDR and CDR2 SFDVKD come from the germline V gene. This CDR3 region has 16 residues. Unmatched junction bases numbered 6, after V lost 0 bases and J lost 6 bases.